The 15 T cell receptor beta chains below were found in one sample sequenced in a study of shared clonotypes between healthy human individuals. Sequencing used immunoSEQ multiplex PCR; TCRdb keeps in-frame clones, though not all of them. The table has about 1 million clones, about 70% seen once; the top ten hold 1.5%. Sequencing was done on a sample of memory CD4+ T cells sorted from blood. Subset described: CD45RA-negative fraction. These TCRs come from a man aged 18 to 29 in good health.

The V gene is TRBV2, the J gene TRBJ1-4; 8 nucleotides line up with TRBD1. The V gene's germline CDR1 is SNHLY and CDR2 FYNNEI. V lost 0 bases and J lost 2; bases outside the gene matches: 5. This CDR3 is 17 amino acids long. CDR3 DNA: TGTGCCAGCAGTGAAGCAGGCAGGGGGCTTACTAATGAAAAACTGTTTTTT. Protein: CASSEAGRGLTNEKLFF.

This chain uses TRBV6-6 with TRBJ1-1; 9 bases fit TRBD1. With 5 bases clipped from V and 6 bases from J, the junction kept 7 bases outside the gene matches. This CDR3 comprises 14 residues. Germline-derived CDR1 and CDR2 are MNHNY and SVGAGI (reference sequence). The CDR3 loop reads CASSLPGQGPEAFF. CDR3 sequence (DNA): TGTGCCAGCAGTCTCCCCGGACAGGGGCCTGAAGCTTTCTTT.

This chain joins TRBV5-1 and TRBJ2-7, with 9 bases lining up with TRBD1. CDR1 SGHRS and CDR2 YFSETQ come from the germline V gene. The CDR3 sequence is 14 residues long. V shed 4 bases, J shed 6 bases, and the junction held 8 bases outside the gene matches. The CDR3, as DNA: TGCGCCAGCAGCCTGGGACAGGGCCGCAGCGAGCAGTACTTC. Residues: CASSLGQGRSEQYF.

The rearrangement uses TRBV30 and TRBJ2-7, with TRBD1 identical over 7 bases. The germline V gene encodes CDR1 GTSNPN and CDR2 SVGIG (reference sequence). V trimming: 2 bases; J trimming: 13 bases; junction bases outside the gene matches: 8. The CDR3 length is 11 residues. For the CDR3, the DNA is TGTGCCTGGAGTCGGGACAGCCGCCCATACTTC. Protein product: CAWSRDSRPYF.

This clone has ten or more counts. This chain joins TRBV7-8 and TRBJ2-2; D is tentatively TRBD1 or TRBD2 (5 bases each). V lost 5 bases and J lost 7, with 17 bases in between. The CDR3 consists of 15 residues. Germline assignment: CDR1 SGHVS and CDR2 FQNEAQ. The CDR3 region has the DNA TGTGCCAGCAGCCCTGCCGGGACCCACATCGGGGAGCTGTTTTTT. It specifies CASSPAGTHIGELFF. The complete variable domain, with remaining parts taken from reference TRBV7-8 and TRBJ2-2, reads GAGVSQSPRYKVAKRGQDVALRCDPISGHVSLFWYQQALGQGPEFLTYFQNEAQLDKSGLPSDRFFAERPEGSVSTLKIQRTQQEDSAVYLCASSPAGTHIGELFFGEGSRLTVL.

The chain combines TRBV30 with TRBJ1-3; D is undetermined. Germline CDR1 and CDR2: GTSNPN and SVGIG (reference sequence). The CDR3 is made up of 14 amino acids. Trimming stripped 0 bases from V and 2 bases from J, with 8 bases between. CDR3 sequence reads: CAWSVGLTGNTIYF. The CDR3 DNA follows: TGTGCCTGGAGTGTGGGTTTGACTGGAAACACCATATATTTT.

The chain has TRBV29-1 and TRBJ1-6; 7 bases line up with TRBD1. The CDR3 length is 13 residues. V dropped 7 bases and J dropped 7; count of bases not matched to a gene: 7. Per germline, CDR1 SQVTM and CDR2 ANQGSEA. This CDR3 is CSGQRDRNSPLHF. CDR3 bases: TGCAGCGGACAAAGGGACAGAAATTCACCCCTCCACTTT.

CDR3 coding DNA: TGTGCCAGCAGCTTAGAGGCGCGGGGGGCGATAGATACGCAGTATTTT. This codes for CASSLEARGAIDTQYF. The chain uses TRBV7-8 and TRBJ2-3; 8 nucleotides align to TRBD2. With V trimmed by 1 base and J by 5 bases, 8 bases remained unmatched. The CDR3 extends over 16 amino acids. CDR1 and CDR2 (germline): SGHVS, FQNEAQ.

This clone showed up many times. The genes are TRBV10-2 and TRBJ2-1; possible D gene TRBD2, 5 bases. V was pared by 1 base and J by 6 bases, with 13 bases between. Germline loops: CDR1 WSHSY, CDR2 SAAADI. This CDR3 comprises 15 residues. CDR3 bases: TGCGCCAGCAGTGAGTTAGGAGACTACTTCAATGAGCAGTTCTTC. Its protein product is CASSELGDYFNEQFF.

CDR3 sequence reads: CASSPAPGRTVFEAFF. CDR3 in DNA: TGCGCCAGCAGCCCTGCCCCGGGACGCACGGTTTTTGAAGCTTTCTTT. The chain couples TRBV5-1 to TRBJ1-1; D might be TRBD1 (5 bases). V dropped 4 bases and J dropped 7 bases, with 23 bases sitting between them. Germline assignment: CDR1 SGHRS and CDR2 YFSETQ. The CDR3 covers 16 residues.

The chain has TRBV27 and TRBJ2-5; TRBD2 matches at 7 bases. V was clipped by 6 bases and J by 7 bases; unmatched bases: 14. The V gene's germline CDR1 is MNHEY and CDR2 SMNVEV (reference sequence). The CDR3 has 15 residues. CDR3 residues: CASRLAGASGRTQYF. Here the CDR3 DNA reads TGTGCCAGCAGATTGGCCGGGGCTAGCGGACGGACCCAGTACTTC.

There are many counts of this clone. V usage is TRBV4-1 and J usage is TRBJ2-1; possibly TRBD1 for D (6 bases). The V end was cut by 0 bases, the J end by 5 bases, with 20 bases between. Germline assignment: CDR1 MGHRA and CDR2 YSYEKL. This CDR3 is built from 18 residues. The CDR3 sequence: CASSQDPTGITSHNEQFF. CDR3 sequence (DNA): TGCGCCAGCAGCCAAGATCCCACAGGGATTACTAGTCACAATGAGCAGTTCTTC.

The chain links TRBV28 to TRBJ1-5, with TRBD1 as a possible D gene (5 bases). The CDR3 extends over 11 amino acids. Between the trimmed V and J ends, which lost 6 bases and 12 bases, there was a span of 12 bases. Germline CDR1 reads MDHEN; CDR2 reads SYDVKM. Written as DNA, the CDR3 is TGTGCCAGCAGCCCCCCGGGGCTCCAGCATTTT. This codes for CASSPPGLQHF.

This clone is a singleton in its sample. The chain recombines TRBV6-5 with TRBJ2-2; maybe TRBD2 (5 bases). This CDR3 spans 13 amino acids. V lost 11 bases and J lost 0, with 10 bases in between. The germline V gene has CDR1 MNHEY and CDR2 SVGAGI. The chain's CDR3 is CAGGSTNTGELFF. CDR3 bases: TGTGCCGGAGGATCCACGAACACCGGGGAGCTGTTTTTT.

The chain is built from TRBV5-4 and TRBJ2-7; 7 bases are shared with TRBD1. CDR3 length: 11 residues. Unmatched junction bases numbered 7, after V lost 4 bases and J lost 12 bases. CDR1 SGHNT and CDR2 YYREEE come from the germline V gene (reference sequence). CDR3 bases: TGTGCCAGCAGCCAAGACAGGGTGAGGTACTTC. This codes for CASSQDRVRYF.